The 21 T cell receptor beta chains given below trace back to one sample, sequenced in a study of beta chain features in type 1 diabetes. Expressed TCRB transcripts were sequenced because the isolated RNA had all been reverse transcribed beforehand. Libraries were prepared by immunoSEQ multiplex PCR; TCRdb keeps only in-frame clonotypes and omits some of them. Of approximately 300,000 clones listed, about 11% are singletons. The sample taken for sequencing was naive CD4+ T cells from blood. The receptors originated from a young woman in good health.

V usage is TRBV14 and J usage is TRBJ2-7; 7 bases match TRBD2. The length of the CDR3 is 19 residues. After removal of 3 bases from V and 4 bases from J, the junction contained 21 bases not matched to a gene. Per germline, CDR1 SGHDN and CDR2 FVKESK. For the CDR3, the DNA is TGTGCCAGCAGCCACGGGATCTGGTCTGGGCGGGAGATCCCATACGAGCAGTACTTC. Amino acids: CASSHGIWSGREIPYEQYF.

This clone was counted between two and nine times. CDR3 loop: CASSFQENTEAFF. Here the CDR3 DNA reads TGTGCCAGCAGCTTCCAGGAGAACACTGAAGCTTTCTTT. The V gene is TRBV11-3, the J gene TRBJ1-1; D uncertain. The V end was cut by 3 bases, the J end by 1 base, with 6 bases between. Germline V CDR1 and CDR2: SGHNT, YENEEA. This CDR3 is 13 amino acids long.

The DNA of the CDR3 is TGCGCCAGCAGCCGCGGTCTACAGGGAAGCTATGGCTACACCTTC. It is translated as CASSRGLQGSYGYTF. The gene calls are TRBV4-1 and TRBJ1-2, with D possibly matching TRBD1 (6 bases). V was pared by 4 bases and J by 4 bases, with 16 bases between. The CDR3 spans 15 residues. CDR1 is MGHRA, CDR2 YSYEKL, per germline.

This clone was seen only a few times. V usage is TRBV7-9 and J usage is TRBJ2-7, with D maybe TRBD2 (6 bases). Trimming shortened V by 4 bases and J by 7 bases, and 11 bases separated the two germline ends. This CDR3 has 12 amino acids. Germline-derived CDR1 and CDR2 are SEHNR and FQNEAQ (reference sequence). The CDR3 loop is CASSSAGPEQYF. DNA for the CDR3: TGTGCCAGCAGCTCCGCGGGACCGGAGCAGTACTTC.

The CDR3 DNA is TGTGCCAGCTCACCTACCTCGGGACAGCCGCCCACCGGGGAGCTGTTTTTT. Translating it yields CASSPTSGQPPTGELFF. V is TRBV18 and J is TRBJ2-2; TRBD1 aligns across 7 bases. With 3 bases clipped from V and 4 bases from J, the junction kept 11 bases outside the gene matches. Germline V lookup: CDR1 KGHSH, CDR2 LQKENI. The CDR3 extends over 17 amino acids.

This rearrangement joins TRBV15 to TRBJ2-7; 10 nucleotides align to TRBD2. The V gene end was trimmed by 2 bases and the J gene end by 1 base; junction bases not matched to a gene: 2. Germline V lookup: CDR1 LNHNV, CDR2 YYDKDF (reference sequence). CDR3 length: 15 residues. CDR3 nucleotide sequence: TGTGCCACCAGCAGACCTAGCGGGAGTTCCTACGAGCAGTACTTC. Its translation: CATSRPSGSSYEQYF.

This chain links TRBV30 with TRBJ1-5, with a tentative D call TRBD1 (6 bases). CDR1 is GTSNPN, CDR2 SVGIG, per germline (reference sequence). With 2 bases removed from V and 6 bases from J, the gap between germline ends came to 14 bases. CDR3 size: 14 residues. The CDR3 sequence is CAWSPRGLGQPQHF. The CDR3 DNA reads as TGTGCCTGGAGTCCCAGGGGTTTGGGTCAGCCCCAGCATTTT.

This chain connects TRBV4-3 to TRBJ2-1; D is perhaps TRBD2 (6 bases). Per germline, CDR1 LGHNA and CDR2 YSLEER. Trimming shortened V by 3 bases and J by 0 bases, and 12 bases separated the two germline ends. The length of the CDR3 is 16 residues. Written as DNA, the CDR3 is TGCGCCAGCAGCCAGGCCCTAGCGAGCTCCTACAATGAGCAGTTCTTC. This sequence encodes CASSQALASSYNEQFF.

V usage is TRBV10-3 and J usage is TRBJ1-5; D is unclear. The germline V and J ends were trimmed by 0 bases and 1 base, with 7 bases remaining between them. CDR3 size: 15 residues. Germline CDR1 reads ENHRY; CDR2 reads SYGVKD. The CDR3 loop reads CAISESHGSNQPQHF. CDR3 DNA: TGTGCCATCAGTGAGTCACACGGGAGCAATCAGCCCCAGCATTTT.

This clone was seen more than once but under ten times. The sample has other DNA sequences that encode this CDR3 too. This chain connects TRBV20-1 to TRBJ1-1, with a possible D match to TRBD1 (6 bases). The germline V gene encodes CDR1 DFQATT and CDR2 SNEGSKA (reference sequence). V gave up 6 bases and J gave up 3 bases, with 8 bases separating them. CDR3 length: 11 residues. For the CDR3, the DNA is TGCAGTGCAGAGGGGGACACTGAAGCTTTCTTT. Its protein product is CSAEGDTEAFF.

V and J are TRBV7-9 and TRBJ1-5, with D possibly matching TRBD1 (6 bases). Germline V lookup: CDR1 SEHNR, CDR2 FQNEAQ (reference sequence). Trimming took off 5 bases at V and 5 bases at J, with 16 bases between the two ends. This CDR3 contains 15 residues. CDR3 DNA sequence: TGTGCCAGCAGCGAGGGACACCTCGAAGATCAGCCCCAGCATTTT. It codes for CASSEGHLEDQPQHF.

This clone has a handful of counts. This chain uses TRBV6-5 with TRBJ2-1; a weak D match, TRBD2 (5 bases). Germline V gene lookup returns CDR1 MNHEY and CDR2 SVGAGI. Between the trimmed V and J ends, which lost 6 bases and 3 bases, there was a span of 15 bases. The CDR3 runs 15 residues. CDR3 coding DNA: TGTGCCAGCAGCCCGGGGTGGTGGGACTACAATGAGCAGTTCTTC. It is translated as CASSPGWWDYNEQFF.

This clone was counted only a few times. The rearrangement joins TRBV27 to TRBJ2-7; possible D gene TRBD1, 6 bases. Trimming took off 1 base at V and 4 bases at J, with 17 bases between the two ends. The CDR3 is 16 amino acids. Germline V lookup: CDR1 MNHEY, CDR2 SMNVEV (reference sequence). The DNA of the CDR3 is TGTGCCAGCAGTTTATTCAGGGGCAGACAATTGTACGAGCAGTACTTC. Residues: CASSLFRGRQLYEQYF.

This clone was detected only a few times. The chain carries TRBV7-9 and TRBJ2-3, with D maybe TRBD2 (5 bases). Trimming took off 5 bases at V and 0 bases at J, with 15 bases between the two ends. The CDR3 length is 16 residues. Germline CDR1 and CDR2: SEHNR and FQNEAQ (reference sequence). CDR3 bases: TGTGCCAGCAGCCCGCTACTAGGGTCTAGCACAGATACGCAGTATTTT. This gives the protein CASSPLLGSSTDTQYF. The full variable domain, in which reference TRBV7-9 and TRBJ2-3 provide the parts outside the CDR3, is DTGVSQNPRHKITKRGQNVTFRCDPISEHNRLYWYRQTLGQGPEFLTYFQNEAQLEKSRLLSDRFSAERPKGSFSTLEIQRTEQGDSAMYLCASSPLLGSSTDTQYFGPGTRLTVL.

In this sample, this clone turned up a few times. The chain recombines TRBV29-1 with TRBJ2-1, with TRBD1 identical over 8 bases. This CDR3 region has 14 residues. The germline V gene has CDR1 SQVTM and CDR2 ANQGSEA. Losses at the gene ends were 6 bases for V and 5 bases for J; bases not matched to a gene: 9. The CDR3 sequence: CSVVRQGNNNEQFF. The CDR3 DNA follows: TGCAGCGTCGTTCGACAGGGGAACAACAATGAGCAGTTCTTC.

This clone was observed once. This chain links TRBV5-1 with TRBJ2-5, with D unclear. The CDR3 contains 14 residues. The ends were cut back, 0 bases at V and 9 bases at J, with 15 bases in the middle. The germline gives CDR1 SGHRS, CDR2 YFSETQ. This chain's CDR3 is CASSLGRNMLAQYF. The CDR3, as DNA: TGCGCCAGCAGCTTGGGTCGCAACATGTTGGCCCAGTACTTC.

Only a few counts were recorded for this clone. V and J are TRBV18 and TRBJ2-5; the D gene is possibly TRBD2 (5 bases). Germline V gene lookup returns CDR1 KGHSH and CDR2 LQKENI. The CDR3 sequence is 15 residues long. V dropped 1 base and J dropped 5 bases, with 14 bases sitting between them. CDR3 region: CASSPRSGSEETQYF. The CDR3 DNA is TGTGCCAGCTCACCACGGTCGGGAAGCGAGGAGACCCAGTACTTC.

J is TRBJ2-1 and V is TRBV9; possible D gene TRBD2, 6 bases. The CDR3 totals 15 residues. The V gene lost 1 base and the J gene lost 7 bases, with 15 bases spanning the gap. The germline CDR1 and CDR2 sequences are SGDLS and YYNGEE. CDR3 sequence reads: CASSVTGTSQNEQFF. Written as DNA, the CDR3 is TGTGCCAGCAGCGTAACGGGGACTTCTCAAAATGAGCAGTTCTTC.

The J gene is TRBJ2-7, the V gene TRBV20-1, with D possibly TRBD2 on 6 matching bases. Germline values: CDR1 DFQATT, CDR2 SNEGSKA (reference sequence). Trimming removed 5 bases from V and 8 bases from J, with 10 bases in between. This CDR3 spans 10 amino acids. The CDR3 nucleotides are TGCAGTGCTTTCGGGGGAAAGCAGTACTTC. Translated: CSAFGGKQYF.

This rearrangement joins TRBV7-2 to TRBJ2-3, with TRBD2 as a possible D gene (5 bases). Germline-derived CDR1 and CDR2 are SGHTA and FQGNSA. V lost 5 bases and J lost 6, with 12 bases in between. The CDR3 totals 13 residues. The CDR3 sequence: CASSHDGEDTQYF. Here the CDR3 DNA reads TGTGCCAGCAGCCACGATGGGGAGGATACGCAGTATTTT.

In its sample, this clone was seen a few times. The chain employs TRBV7-2 and TRBJ1-5, with 10 bases fitting TRBD1. The CDR3 length is 15 residues. V was pared by 1 base and J by 6 bases, with 3 bases of the junction left unmatched. Germline V gene data show CDR1 as SGHTA and CDR2 as FQGNSA. This chain's CDR3 is CASSLGTGGAQPQHF. The CDR3 coding sequence is TGTGCCAGCAGCTTAGGGACAGGGGGAGCTCAGCCCCAGCATTTT.